This TCR beta chain was recovered during a study of blood T cell repertoires in COVID-19. Whole-study context: T cells, B-cell-depleted T cells, or PBMCs supplied cDNA or gDNA.

Per the original data handling: Nucleated cell number was recorded as an estimate derived from reference gene primer amplification. Sequencing used immunoSEQ multiplex PCR; TCRdb keeps in-frame clones, though not all of them. V and J calls and clone size are as listed in that table; D and trimming were resolved from the DNA. Counted here are about 230,000 clones, approximately 84% occurring once; the ten biggest clones make up roughly 15%. The germline gives CDR1 SGHTA, CDR2 FQGNSA. CDR3 length: 15 residues. V was cut by 1 base and J by 3 bases, with 10 bases left in between. Sequencing input: PBMCs or T cells enriched from blood (not recorded which). The chain employs TRBV7-2 and TRBJ2-1; the D gene is possibly TRBD2 (6 bases). This receptor was obtained from a man between 18 and 35 years old who had recovered from COVID-19. CDR3 bases: TGTGCCAGCAGCTTAGGCGGGGCCATCTACAATGAGCAGTTCTTC. Translating it yields CASSLGGAIYNEQFF. The full variable domain, completed using reference TRBV7-2 and TRBJ2-1, is GAGVSQSPSNKVTEKGKDVELRCDPISGHTALYWYRQSLGQGLEFLIYFQGNSAPDKSGLPSDRFSAERTGGSVSTLTIQRTQQEDSAVYLCASSLGGAIYNEQFFGPGTRLTVL.